The 3 T cell receptor beta chains listed next were all sequenced from one sample in a study of T-cell memory formation after mild COVID-19 (dated by TCRdb to the early 2020s). The library was built by means of 5' RACE. Sequencing took place on an Illumina NovaSeq 6000. The public reads were quality trimmed at Q25 with fastp and then assembled into clones with MiXCR by TCRdb, keeping productive beta chains. CDR3 protein duplicates are merged, each entry listing the most common genes and DNA. For this sample the table gives 150,000 to 200,000 distinct CDR3 sequences, of which more than 14% were detected only once. The ten largest clones take up roughly 14% of the sample. Input material: PBMCs or a T cell subset sorted from them (not recorded which). The receptors were gathered from an adult woman who had mild COVID-19 (a few samples of this study predate the infection). The sample titles of this study are shuffled in the database, so cell type and time point are left out; the donor was told from shared clones.

This clonotype was picked up a small number of times. This chain links TRBV12-3 or TRBV12-4 with TRBJ1-5; 8 nucleotides match TRBD1. The V segment lost 6 bases and the J segment 9 bases; nucleotides outside the gene matches: 7. The length of the CDR3 is 13 residues. Here the CDR3 reads CASRSDRDLPQHF. Written as DNA, the CDR3 is TGTGCCAGCAGGTCGGACAGGGATTTGCCCCAGCATTTT.

This clonotype was counted between two and nine times. The genes are TRBV11-2 and TRBJ2-7; 7 positions agree with TRBD1. CDR1 SGHAT and CDR2 FQNNGV come from the germline V gene. Trimming took 5 bases from V and 3 from J; bases not matched to a gene: 13. The CDR3 has 16 residues. The CDR3 nucleotides are TGTGCCAGCAGCATTCTCGGACAGGACTTCAGCTACGAGCAGTACTTC. Encoded protein: CASSILGQDFSYEQYF.

This clonotype was detected only a few times. The chain joins TRBV27 to TRBJ1-5; TRBD1 might be the D (6 bases). V was clipped by 6 bases and J by 3 bases, with 21 bases between them. This CDR3 has 17 residues. Germline V lookup: CDR1 MNHEY, CDR2 SMNVEV (reference sequence). This CDR3 reads CASSLPMIGGPNQPQHF. In nucleotides, the CDR3 is TGTGCCAGCAGCCTCCCCATGATCGGGGGGCCCAATCAGCCCCAGCATTTT.